Following are 17 T cell receptor beta chains from one sample sequenced in a study of human T cells and chemical hapten exposure. Documented time point: pre-sensitization, week 0. Treatment described: therapeutic diphenylcyclopropenone sensitization with weekly scalp DPC. TCRdb passed the RACE reads through MiXCR, listing each CDR3 protein once. The sample has approximately 370,000 distinct CDR3 sequences; over 5% are singletons. The input for sequencing was whole blood, taken in connection with sensitization to the hapten diphenylcyclopropenone (DPC). The receptor set was obtained from a woman younger than 30 with alopecia areata. Some clones in this sample may be carry-over from other donors' samples.

This clonotype turned up a few times. The rearrangement uses TRBV10-3 and TRBJ1-6; maybe TRBD1 (5 bases). V lost 7 bases and J lost 6, with 10 bases in between. The germline gives CDR1 ENHRY, CDR2 SYGVKD. The CDR3 length is 13 residues. CDR3 coding DNA: TGTGCCATCACCCCAGGGATTAATTCACCCCTCCACTTT. Amino acid sequence: CAITPGINSPLHF.

This clonotype was picked up many times. This sequence joins TRBV29-1 and TRBJ1-5; D unclear. CDR3 length: 13 residues. With 7 bases removed from V and 0 bases from J, the gap between germline ends came to 10 bases. In germline, CDR1 is SQVTM, CDR2 ANQGSEA. The DNA of the CDR3 is TGCAGCGCATCGGACCATAGCAATCAGCCCCAGCATTTT. It yields the protein CSASDHSNQPQHF.

V and J are TRBV20-1 and TRBJ1-6; D is undetermined. Per the germline V gene, CDR1 is DFQATT and CDR2 is SNEGSKA (reference sequence). Deletions cut 7 bases from V and 9 bases from J, with 19 bases between. This CDR3 is built from 14 residues. Written as DNA, the CDR3 is TGCAGTGACAGAAATCGGACTTCAGGTTCACCCCTCCACTTT. Residues: CSDRNRTSGSPLHF.

This clonotype was seen at least ten times. This chain links TRBV10-3 with TRBJ1-4, with 9 bases identical to TRBD1. Germline V CDR1 and CDR2: ENHRY, SYGVKD. The CDR3 runs to 17 residues. J lost 7 bases, V lost 6 bases, and 15 bases had no gene match. For the CDR3, the DNA is TGTGCCATCAGCAAGTCCCGGGACAGGGATAGGGCTGAAAAACTGTTTTTT. It yields the protein CAISKSRDRDRAEKLFF.

This clonotype was observed at least ten times. The chain employs TRBV9 and TRBJ1-6, with D unresolved. Germline CDR1 is SGDLS and CDR2 is YYNGEE. V lost 3 bases, J lost 5 bases, and 3 bases lay in between. The CDR3 has 12 residues. CDR3 sequence reads: CASSGDNSPLHF. As DNA, the CDR3 is TGTGCCAGCAGCGGCGATAATTCACCCCTCCACTTT.

This clonotype was seen many times. This rearrangement joins TRBV29-1 to TRBJ1-1; D is perhaps TRBD1 (6 bases). Trimming stripped 4 bases from V and 5 bases from J, with 11 bases between. The CDR3 spans 12 residues. Per the germline V gene, CDR1 is SQVTM and CDR2 is ANQGSEA. Here the CDR3 DNA reads TGCAGCGTTGTAGGGGGTGCGACTGAAGCTTTCTTT. Protein: CSVVGGATEAFF.

This clonotype has more than one count but fewer than ten. The V and J genes are TRBV6-6 and TRBJ2-3; perhaps TRBD1 as D (6 bases). The CDR3 runs to 15 residues. Germline V gene lookup returns CDR1 MNHNY and CDR2 SVGAGI (reference sequence). V lost 0 bases and J lost 1, with 8 bases in between. The CDR3 DNA reads TGTGCCAGCAGTTACTCGGGACAAGGCACAGATACGCAGTATTTT. Protein: CASSYSGQGTDTQYF.

This clonotype was seen only a few times. This chain connects TRBV7-8 to TRBJ1-1; 9 bases are shared with TRBD1. V dropped 5 bases and J dropped 10; count of bases not matched to a gene: 8. In germline, CDR1 is SGHVS, CDR2 FQNEAQ. The CDR3 spans 13 residues. The CDR3 sequence: CASSTNRGLGAFF. DNA for the CDR3: TGTGCCAGCAGCACAAACAGGGGGCTAGGAGCTTTCTTT.

The chain carries TRBV4-1 and TRBJ2-3; D gene uncertain. The V end was cut by 3 bases, the J end by 4 bases, with 5 bases between. Germline loops: CDR1 MGHRA, CDR2 YSYEKL. This CDR3 is 12 amino acids long. In DNA, the CDR3 is TGCGCCAGCAGCCACGCAGCAGATACGCAGTATTTT. Protein product: CASSHAADTQYF.

This clonotype was detected many times. The V call is TRBV12-3 or TRBV12-4, the J call TRBJ1-1, with TRBD1 identical over 7 bases. Trimming removed 7 bases from V and 9 bases from J; junction bases left unmatched: 14. The CDR3 is 14 amino acids. The CDR3 loop reads CASNTRTGSPQAFF. Written as DNA, the CDR3 is TGTGCCAGCAATACAAGGACAGGAAGTCCCCAAGCTTTCTTT.

The rearrangement joins TRBV12-3 or TRBV12-4 to TRBJ2-2; the D gene could be TRBD1 or TRBD2 (5 bases each). This CDR3 is built from 15 residues. Trimming stripped 7 bases from V and 4 bases from J, with 16 bases between. The CDR3 coding sequence is TGTGCCAGCACCCCCGGGGCAATAACCACCGGGGAGCTGTTTTTT. This translates into CASTPGAITTGELFF.

Many counts were recorded for this clonotype. This chain links TRBV6-6 with TRBJ2-7; 11 positions match TRBD2. The CDR3 consists of 16 residues. After removal of 6 bases from V and 1 base from J, the junction contained 8 bases not matched to a gene. CDR1 MNHNY and CDR2 SVGAGI come from the germline V gene (reference sequence). The DNA for the CDR3 is TGTGCCAGCAGGAAGGTCCTAGCGGGGGGTTCCTACGAGCAGTACTTC. Its protein product is CASRKVLAGGSYEQYF.

This clonotype was counted a few times. The chain is built from TRBV6-2 or TRBV6-3 and TRBJ2-1; the D is unclear. The germline CDR1 and CDR2 sequences are MNHEY and SVGEGT. CDR3 length: 15 amino acids. V was shortened by 2 bases and J by 0 bases, with 8 bases between the two germline ends. The CDR3 DNA reads as TGTGCCAGCAGTTACGCCTCACACTCCTACAATGAGCAGTTCTTC. Translation: CASSYASHSYNEQFF.

This clonotype was seen more than once but under ten times. This chain joins TRBV18 and TRBJ2-7; 9 bases are a match to TRBD2. From germline, CDR1 is KGHSH and CDR2 LQKENI. The CDR3 contains 17 residues. V trimming: 6 bases; J trimming: 7 bases; junction bases outside the gene matches: 19. The CDR3 loop reads CASSPRLAERLSGEQYF. CDR3 DNA: TGTGCCAGCTCCCCGAGACTAGCGGAGCGTCTTTCGGGAGAGCAGTACTTC.

The V call is TRBV6-2 or TRBV6-3, the J call TRBJ2-1; 10 positions agree with TRBD2. Germline V CDR1 and CDR2: MNHEY, SVGEGT. CDR3 length: 14 residues. V lost 5 bases to trimming and J lost 7 bases; unmatched junction nucleotides: 5. The CDR3 coding sequence is TGTGCCAGCAGTCCACTAGCGGGGATGAATGAGCAGTTCTTC. Encoded protein: CASSPLAGMNEQFF.

The chain combines TRBV28 with TRBJ2-3; 7 nucleotides match TRBD1. The trim removed 7 bases at V and 8 bases at J, leaving 15 bases unmatched. Germline loops: CDR1 MDHEN, CDR2 SYDVKM. The CDR3 sequence is 15 residues long. The CDR3 region has the DNA TGTGCCAGCACCGTGACAGGGATCCGAAGGGGTACGCAGTATTTT. Translated, it gives CASTVTGIRRGTQYF. Supplemented by reference TRBV28 and TRBJ2-3, the full variable domain reads DVKVTQSSRYLVKRTGEKVFLECVQDMDHENMFWYRQDPGLGLRLIYFSYDVKMKEKGDIPEGYSVSREKKERFSLILESASTNQTSMYLCASTVTGIRRGTQYFGPGTRLTVL.

This clonotype was found a few times. The chain carries TRBV6-6 and TRBJ2-5; 8 nucleotides align to TRBD1. J was trimmed by 5 bases and V by 6 bases; bases with no gene match: 5. This CDR3 region has 13 residues. CDR1 and CDR2 from the germline V gene are MNHNY and SVGAGI (reference sequence). CDR3: CASRPGQAETQYF. The DNA of the CDR3 is TGTGCCAGCAGACCGGGACAGGCGGAGACCCAGTACTTC.